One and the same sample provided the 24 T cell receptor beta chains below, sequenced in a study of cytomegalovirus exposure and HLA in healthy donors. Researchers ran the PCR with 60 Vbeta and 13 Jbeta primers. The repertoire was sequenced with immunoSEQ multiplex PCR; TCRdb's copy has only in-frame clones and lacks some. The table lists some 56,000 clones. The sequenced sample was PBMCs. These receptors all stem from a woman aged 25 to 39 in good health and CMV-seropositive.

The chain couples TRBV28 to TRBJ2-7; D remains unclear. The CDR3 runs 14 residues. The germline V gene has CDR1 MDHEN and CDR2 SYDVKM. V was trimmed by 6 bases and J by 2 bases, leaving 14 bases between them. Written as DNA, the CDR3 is TGTGCCAGCAGCCCCACCAGGTTACCCTACGAGCAGTACTTC. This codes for CASSPTRLPYEQYF.

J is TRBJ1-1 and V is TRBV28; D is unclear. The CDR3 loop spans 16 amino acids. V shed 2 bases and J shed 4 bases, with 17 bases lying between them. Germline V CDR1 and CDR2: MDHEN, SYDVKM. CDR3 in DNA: TGTGCCAGCAGTTTAGGTTCTGGCATGAAAAGCACTGAAGCTTTCTTT. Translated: CASSLGSGMKSTEAFF.

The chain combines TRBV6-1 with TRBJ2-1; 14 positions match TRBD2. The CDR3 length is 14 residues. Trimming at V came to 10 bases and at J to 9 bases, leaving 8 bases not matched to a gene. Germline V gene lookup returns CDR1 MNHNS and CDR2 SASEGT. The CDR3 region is CAIMTSGGATEQFF. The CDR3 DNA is TGTGCCATCATGACTAGCGGGGGGGCGACTGAGCAGTTCTTC.

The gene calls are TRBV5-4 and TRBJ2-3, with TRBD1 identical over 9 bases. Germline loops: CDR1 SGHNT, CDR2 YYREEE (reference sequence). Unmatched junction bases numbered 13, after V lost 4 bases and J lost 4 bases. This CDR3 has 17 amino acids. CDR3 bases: TGTGCCAGCAGCGACGTATTGGGACAGGGTTTGGCAGATACGCAGTATTTT. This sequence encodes CASSDVLGQGLADTQYF. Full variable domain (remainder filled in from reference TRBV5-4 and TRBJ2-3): ETGVTQSPTHLIKTRGQQVTLRCSSQSGHNTVSWYQQALGQGPQFIFQYYREEENGRGNFPPRFSGLQFPNYSSELNVNALELDDSALYLCASSDVLGQGLADTQYFGPGTRLTVL.

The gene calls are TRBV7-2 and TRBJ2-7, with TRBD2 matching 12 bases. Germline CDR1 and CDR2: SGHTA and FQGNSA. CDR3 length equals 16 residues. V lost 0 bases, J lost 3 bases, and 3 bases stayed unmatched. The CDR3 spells CASSLATSGGFYEQYF. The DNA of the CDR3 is TGTGCCAGCAGCTTAGCGACTAGCGGGGGATTCTACGAGCAGTACTTC.

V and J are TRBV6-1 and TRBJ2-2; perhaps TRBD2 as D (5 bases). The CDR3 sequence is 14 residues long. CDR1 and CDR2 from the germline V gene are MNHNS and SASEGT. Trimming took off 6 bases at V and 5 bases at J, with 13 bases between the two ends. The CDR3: CASRKGSWTGELFF. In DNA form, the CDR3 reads TGTGCCAGCAGAAAAGGGAGTTGGACCGGGGAGCTGTTTTTT.

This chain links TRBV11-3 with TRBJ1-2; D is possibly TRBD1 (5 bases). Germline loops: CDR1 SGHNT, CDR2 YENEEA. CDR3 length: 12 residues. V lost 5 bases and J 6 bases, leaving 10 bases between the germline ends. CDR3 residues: CASSPGIHGYTF. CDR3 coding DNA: TGTGCCAGCAGCCCAGGGATCCATGGCTACACCTTC. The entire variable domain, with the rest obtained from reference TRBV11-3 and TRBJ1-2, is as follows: EAGVVQSPRYKIIEKKQPVAFWCNPISGHNTLYWYLQNLGQGPELLIRYENEEAVDDSQLPKDRFSAERLKGVDSTLKIQPAELGDSAVYLCASSPGIHGYTFGSGTRLTVV.

Here the CDR3 reads CASSLTGLAGATYEQYF. The CDR3 DNA sequence: TGCGCCAGCAGCCTAACTGGACTAGCGGGGGCTACCTACGAGCAGTACTTC. The chain employs TRBV4-1 and TRBJ2-7; 13 bases map to TRBD2. Germline V CDR1 and CDR2: MGHRA, YSYEKL. The CDR3 runs 17 residues. The ends lost 4 bases at V and 2 bases at J; junction bases unmatched: 8.

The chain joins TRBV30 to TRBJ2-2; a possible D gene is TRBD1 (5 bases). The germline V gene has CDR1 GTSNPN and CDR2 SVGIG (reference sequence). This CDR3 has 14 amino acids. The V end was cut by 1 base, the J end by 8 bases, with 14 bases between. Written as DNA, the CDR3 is TGTGCCTGGAGTGAGGGGATAAGTCGGGGGGAGCTGTTTTTT. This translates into CAWSEGISRGELFF.

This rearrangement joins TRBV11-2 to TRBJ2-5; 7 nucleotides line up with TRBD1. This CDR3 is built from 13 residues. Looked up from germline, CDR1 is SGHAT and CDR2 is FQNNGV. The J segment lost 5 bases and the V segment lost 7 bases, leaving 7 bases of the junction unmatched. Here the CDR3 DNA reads TGTGCCAGCACCTCAAGGGGGCGCGAGACCCAGTACTTC. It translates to CASTSRGRETQYF. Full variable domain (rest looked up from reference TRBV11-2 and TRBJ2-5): EAGVAQSPRYKIIEKRQSVAFWCNPISGHATLYWYQQILGQGPKLLIQFQNNGVVDDSQLPKDRFSAERLKGVDSTLKIQPAKLEDSAVYLCASTSRGRETQYFGPGTRLLVL.

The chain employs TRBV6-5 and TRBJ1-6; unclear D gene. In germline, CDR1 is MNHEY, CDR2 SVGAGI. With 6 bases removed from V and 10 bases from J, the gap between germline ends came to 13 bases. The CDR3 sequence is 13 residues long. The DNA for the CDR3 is TGTGCCAGCAGCACCGAGGGAGGATCACCCCTCCACTTT. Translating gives CASSTEGGSPLHF.

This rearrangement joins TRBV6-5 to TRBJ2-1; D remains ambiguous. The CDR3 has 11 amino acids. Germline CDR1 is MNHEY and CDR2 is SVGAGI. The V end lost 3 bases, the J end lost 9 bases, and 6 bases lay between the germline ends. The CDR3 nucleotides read TGTGCCAGCAGTTATTCGGGTGAGCAGTTCTTC. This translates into CASSYSGEQFF.

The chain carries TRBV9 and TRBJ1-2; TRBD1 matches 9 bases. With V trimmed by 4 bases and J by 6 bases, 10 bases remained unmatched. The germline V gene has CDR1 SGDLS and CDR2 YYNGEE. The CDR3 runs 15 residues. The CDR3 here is CASSLLRTGEDGYTF. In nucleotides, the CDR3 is TGTGCCAGCAGCCTACTCAGGACAGGGGAGGATGGCTACACCTTC.

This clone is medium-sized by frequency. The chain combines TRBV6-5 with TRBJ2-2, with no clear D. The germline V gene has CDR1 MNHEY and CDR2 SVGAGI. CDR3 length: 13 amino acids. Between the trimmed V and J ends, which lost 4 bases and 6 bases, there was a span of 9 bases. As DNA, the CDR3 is TGTGCCAGCAGTTTCACTGAGTCCGGGGAGCTGTTTTTT. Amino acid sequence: CASSFTESGELFF.

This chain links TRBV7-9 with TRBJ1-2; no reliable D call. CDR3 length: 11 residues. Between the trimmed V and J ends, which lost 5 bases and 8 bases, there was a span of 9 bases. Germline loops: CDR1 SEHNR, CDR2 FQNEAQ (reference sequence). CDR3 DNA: TGTGCCAGCAGCCCATCGGAGGGCTACACCTTC. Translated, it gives CASSPSEGYTF.

The DNA for the CDR3 is TGCGCCAGCAGCTTGGGGGGACTAGCGGGAGCCTACGAGCAGTACTTC. It codes for CASSLGGLAGAYEQYF. The genes are TRBV5-1 and TRBJ2-7; 14 bases map to TRBD2. Germline CDR1 reads SGHRS; CDR2 reads YFSETQ. CDR3 length equals 16 residues. Losses at the gene ends were 0 bases for V and 2 bases for J; bases not matched to a gene: 1.

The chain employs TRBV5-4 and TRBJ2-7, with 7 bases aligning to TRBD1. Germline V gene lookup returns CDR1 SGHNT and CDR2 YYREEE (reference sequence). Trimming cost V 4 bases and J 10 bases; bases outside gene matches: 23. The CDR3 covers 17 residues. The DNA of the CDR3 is TGTGCCAGCAGCCCGACCCCCGACAGGGTGAATTATTGGGGTCAGTACTTC. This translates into CASSPTPDRVNYWGQYF. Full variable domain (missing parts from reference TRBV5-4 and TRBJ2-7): ETGVTQSPTHLIKTRGQQVTLRCSSQSGHNTVSWYQQALGQGPQFIFQYYREEENGRGNFPPRFSGLQFPNYSSELNVNALELDDSALYLCASSPTPDRVNYWGQYFGPGTRLTVT.

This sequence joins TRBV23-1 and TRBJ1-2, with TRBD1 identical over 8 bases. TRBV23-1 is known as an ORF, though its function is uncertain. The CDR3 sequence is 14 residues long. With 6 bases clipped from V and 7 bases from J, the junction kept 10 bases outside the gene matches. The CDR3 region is CASSQKGQVVGYTF. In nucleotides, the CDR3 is TGCGCCAGCAGCCAGAAGGGACAGGTGGTTGGCTACACCTTC.

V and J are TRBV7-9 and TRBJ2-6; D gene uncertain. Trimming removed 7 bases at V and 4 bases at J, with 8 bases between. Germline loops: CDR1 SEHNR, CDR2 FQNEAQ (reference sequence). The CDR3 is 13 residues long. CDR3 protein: CASTLGGANVLTF. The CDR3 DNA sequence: TGTGCCAGCACCCTCGGGGGGGCCAACGTCCTGACTTTC. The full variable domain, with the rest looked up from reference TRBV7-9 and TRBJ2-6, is DTGVSQNPRHKITKRGQNVTFRCDPISEHNRLYWYRQTLGQGPEFLTYFQNEAQLEKSRLLSDRFSAERPKGSFSTLEIQRTEQGDSAMYLCASTLGGANVLTFGAGSRLTVL.

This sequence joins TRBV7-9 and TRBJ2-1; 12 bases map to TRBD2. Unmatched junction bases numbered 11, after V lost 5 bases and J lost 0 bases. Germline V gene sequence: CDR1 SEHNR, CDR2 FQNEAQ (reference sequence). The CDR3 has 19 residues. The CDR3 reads CASSPRLAGALSSYNEQFF. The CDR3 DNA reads TGTGCCAGCAGCCCAAGACTAGCGGGGGCCTTGAGCTCCTACAATGAGCAGTTCTTC.

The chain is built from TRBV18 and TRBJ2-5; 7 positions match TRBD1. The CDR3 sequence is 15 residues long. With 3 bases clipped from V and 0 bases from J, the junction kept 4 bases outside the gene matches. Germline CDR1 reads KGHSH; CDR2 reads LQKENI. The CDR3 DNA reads TGTGCCAGCTCACCGCAACAGGGGTACCAAGAGACCCAGTACTTC. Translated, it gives CASSPQQGYQETQYF.

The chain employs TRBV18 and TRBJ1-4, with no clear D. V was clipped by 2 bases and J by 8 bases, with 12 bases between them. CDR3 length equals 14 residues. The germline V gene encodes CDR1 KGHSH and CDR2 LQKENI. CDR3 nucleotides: TGTGCCAGCTCACCAGCCGGGGTCGACGAAAAACTGTTTTTT. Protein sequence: CASSPAGVDEKLFF.

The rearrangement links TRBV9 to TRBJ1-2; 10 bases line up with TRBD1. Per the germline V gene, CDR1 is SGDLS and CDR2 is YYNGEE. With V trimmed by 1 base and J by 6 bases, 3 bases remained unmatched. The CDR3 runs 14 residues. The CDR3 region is CASSVSGTGDGYTF. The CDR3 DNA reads TGTGCCAGCAGCGTATCCGGGACAGGGGATGGCTACACCTTC.

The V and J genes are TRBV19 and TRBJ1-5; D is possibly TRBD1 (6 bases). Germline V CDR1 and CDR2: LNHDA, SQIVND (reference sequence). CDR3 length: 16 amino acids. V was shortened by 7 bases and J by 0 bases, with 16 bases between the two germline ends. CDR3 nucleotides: TGTGCCAGTACCACCGGACAGACTTTTAGCAATCAGCCCCAGCATTTT. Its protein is CASTTGQTFSNQPQHF.